This T cell receptor beta chain was captured in a study of blood T cells in healthy people across ages. The study, taken as a whole, reports: Whereas aged donors had fewer naive CD4+ cells, long-lived donors had more of them and higher diversity. Diversity of TCR beta per million T cells declined in a roughly linear way with age. Because sorting was not performed, PBMCs prevented conclusive naive versus antigen-experienced comparison. Estimates drawn from one million T cells were deemed to understate diversity.

With respect to this clonotype: The target antigen is unknown.

With a J-beta primer mix and a sample-barcoded 5' primer, a second PCR ran about 7 to 12 cycles. MiXCR, run by TCRdb on the 5' RACE reads, gives a single entry per CDR3 protein. The sample comprises 1.5 million to 2 million distinct CDR3 sequences, approximately 50% of which are singletons, and 2% to 2.5% rests with the top ten. Trimming removed 0 bases from V and 3 bases from J, with 8 bases in between. This CDR3 has 14 amino acids. Source material: blood. This sequence originates from a woman aged 40-49 years in good health. The genes are TRBV23-1 and TRBJ2-5; D remains unclear. TRBV23-1 is recorded as an ORF, its role being uncertain. In DNA, the CDR3 is TGCGCCAGCAGTCAATCATGGCAGAAAGAGACCCAGTACTTC. It codes for CASSQSWQKETQYF.